This TCR beta chain emerged from a study of T cells in Graves' hyperthyroidism and ophthalmopathy. On this clonotype itself: A much larger clone sits a single nucleotide away, making a read error possible.

TCR beta CDR3 regions were amplified from RNA transcripts. The HTBI primer set was used in a first-round RT-PCR of the TCR CDR3. MiXCR, run by TCRdb on the multiplex PCR reads, gives a single entry per CDR3 protein. The sample carries some 400,000 distinct CDR3 sequences, approximately 20% recorded once. Diagnoses were established using clinical symptoms, serum thyroxine and TRAb, thyroid ultrasound and orbital computed tomography. The V gene's germline CDR1 is MNHNS and CDR2 SASEGT. CDR3 length: 13 residues. V and J are TRBV6-1 and TRBJ1-2; D call uncertain. The sequence was collected from a woman aged 18-29 years with Graves' hyperthyroidism. The sequenced sample consisted of blood. CDR3 residues: CTSSEVGRSGYTF. CDR3 sequence (DNA): TGTACCAGCAGTGAAGTTGGCAGATCGGGCTACACCTTC.